The 27 T cell receptor beta chains given below trace back to one sample, sequenced in a study of blood T cell repertoires in COVID-19. Produced via immunoSEQ multiplex PCR; TCRdb's table is partial and in-frame only. The sample has roughly 70,000 clones, about 92% seen once. Sequencing was done on a sample of peripheral blood. These receptors all stem from a man in his forties or fifties with acute or convalescent COVID-19.

This chain connects TRBV6-2 or TRBV6-3 to TRBJ1-6; D remains ambiguous. Germline lookup yields CDR1 MNHEY and CDR2 SVGEGT. The CDR3 is made up of 12 amino acids. V lost 5 bases to trimming and J lost 14 bases, with 13 bases between them. The CDR3, as DNA: TGTGCCAGCAGTACGAGAGGGTTAGCCCTCCACTTT. It codes for CASSTRGLALHF.

This clone was picked up a small number of times. This chain links TRBV25-1 with TRBJ2-2; TRBD2 agrees at 7 bases. The length of the CDR3 is 16 residues. The trim removed 6 bases at V and 6 bases at J, leaving 13 bases unmatched. CDR1 and CDR2 from the germline V gene are MGHDK and SYGVNS. CDR3 region: CASSGSGAAEPGELFF. The CDR3 DNA follows: TGTGCCAGCAGCGGGAGCGGGGCGGCGGAACCCGGGGAGCTGTTTTTT.

CDR3 bases: TGCAGCGTTGAATTAAGAGGGAGTGGGACCGGGGAGCTGTTTTTT. Amino acids: CSVELRGSGTGELFF. The gene calls are TRBV29-1 and TRBJ2-2; D perhaps matches TRBD2 (5 bases). With 2 bases removed from V and 5 bases from J, the gap between germline ends came to 15 bases. This CDR3 region has 15 residues. The germline V gene has CDR1 SQVTM and CDR2 ANQGSEA.

This chain links TRBV20-1 with TRBJ1-2; D might be TRBD1 (5 bases). Germline V CDR1 and CDR2: DFQATT, SNEGSKA (reference sequence). The CDR3 has 12 residues. V was clipped by 6 bases and J by 4 bases, with 12 bases between them. This CDR3 reads CSASGGGYGYTF. The CDR3 nucleotides are TGCAGTGCCAGTGGCGGGGGCTATGGCTACACCTTC.

V gene TRBV5-1 combines with J gene TRBJ2-7; 7 bases agree with TRBD1. Germline assignment: CDR1 SGHRS and CDR2 YFSETQ. V dropped 4 bases and J dropped 5; count of bases not matched to a gene: 6. The CDR3 is 13 residues long. DNA for the CDR3: TGCGCCAGCAGCCCTTACGACAGGGACGAGCAGTACTTC. The encoded protein is CASSPYDRDEQYF.

This chain uses TRBV5-6 with TRBJ2-5; 12 bases fit TRBD1. V lost 3 bases and J lost 5; bases outside the gene matches: 11. The CDR3 sequence is 17 residues long. The germline gives CDR1 SGHDT, CDR2 YYEEEE. The CDR3, as DNA: TGTGCCAGCAGCTCCCTCGTTGGGACAGGGGGCGTGGAGACCCAGTACTTC. This translates into CASSSLVGTGGVETQYF.

The chain has TRBV28 and TRBJ1-1, with a tentative D call TRBD1 (5 bases). Germline CDR1 reads MDHEN; CDR2 reads SYDVKM. This CDR3 is built from 15 residues. V lost 3 bases, J lost 4 bases, and 15 bases lay in between. The CDR3 DNA reads as TGTGCCAGCAGTTTCCACGATCCCAGGGTCACTGAAGCTTTCTTT. Translating gives CASSFHDPRVTEAFF.

Written as DNA, the CDR3 is TGTGCCAGCAGCCCTAGCGGTTATTACGAGCAGTACGTC. This codes for CASSPSGYYEQYV. The chain is built from TRBV7-8 and TRBJ2-7, with 7 bases fitting TRBD2. The trim removed 5 bases at V and 4 bases at J, leaving 5 bases unmatched. This CDR3 contains 13 residues. The germline V gene encodes CDR1 SGHVS and CDR2 FQNEAQ.

The chain combines TRBV20-1 with TRBJ2-3; D remains unclear. CDR1 and CDR2 from the germline V gene are DFQATT and SNEGSKA (reference sequence). This CDR3 spans 14 amino acids. Between the trimmed V and J ends, which lost 3 bases and 1 base, there was a span of 11 bases. As DNA, the CDR3 is TGCAGTGCTAGTTCAGCCCAGGGCACAGATACGCAGTATTTT. It yields the protein CSASSAQGTDTQYF.

The chain carries TRBV19 and TRBJ1-1; D unclear. There are 13 residues in the CDR3. The germline CDR1 and CDR2 sequences are LNHDA and SQIVND (reference sequence). V was trimmed by 3 bases and J by 1 base, leaving 6 bases between them. CDR3 in amino acids: CASSIGPNTEAFF. CDR3 in DNA: TGTGCCAGTAGTATTGGCCCGAACACTGAAGCTTTCTTT.

The chain recombines TRBV10-3 with TRBJ1-5; D may be TRBD1 (5 bases). Trimming removed 4 bases at V and 3 bases at J, with 10 bases between. Germline V lookup: CDR1 ENHRY, CDR2 SYGVKD. The CDR3 is 14 residues long. The CDR3 spells CAISAADNNQPQHF. CDR3 in DNA: TGTGCCATCAGTGCCGCGGACAACAATCAGCCCCAGCATTTT.

Turning to this clone: At one of its ends the junction is not consistent with the germline gene, which may arise from a read error. The J gene is TRBJ1-1, the V gene TRBV5-1; D perhaps matches TRBD1 (5 bases). CDR1 is SGHRS and CDR2 is YFSETQ in the germline V gene. The CDR3 consists of 13 residues. The CDR3 sequence is CASSLSGRTVAFF. CDR3 sequence (DNA): TGCGCCAGCAGCTTGTCAGGGCGTACTGTAGCTTTCTTT.

The chain carries TRBV5-4 and TRBJ1-1, with D uncertain. V was pared by 4 bases and J by 1 base, with 11 bases between. The CDR3 sequence is 14 residues long. The germline CDR1 and CDR2 sequences are SGHNT and YYREEE (reference sequence). The CDR3 here is CASSRGAENTEAFF. The CDR3 DNA sequence: TGTGCCAGCAGCCGGGGAGCGGAGAACACTGAAGCTTTCTTT.

J is TRBJ2-3 and V is TRBV2; TRBD1 is a possible D gene (6 bases). Germline CDR1 is SNHLY and CDR2 is FYNNEI. The CDR3 runs to 13 residues. V gave up 5 bases and J gave up 1 base, with 7 bases separating them. CDR3 sequence reads: CASSNRGTDTQYF. Here the CDR3 DNA reads TGTGCCAGCAGTAACAGGGGCACAGATACGCAGTATTTT. Using reference TRBV2 and TRBJ2-3 for the parts outside the CDR3, the full variable domain is EPEVTQTPSHQVTQMGQEVILRCVPISNHLYFYWYRQILGQKVEFLVSFYNNEISEKSEIFDDQFSVERPDGSNFTLKIRSTKLEDSAMYFCASSNRGTDTQYFGPGTRLTVL.

The chain joins TRBV5-5 to TRBJ1-2; possible D gene TRBD1, 6 bases. Germline V gives CDR1 SGHKS, CDR2 YYEKEE (reference sequence). V gave up 4 bases and J gave up 4 bases, with 11 bases separating them. The CDR3 covers 13 residues. CDR3 amino acids: CASSLQGSYGYTF. In DNA, the CDR3 is TGTGCCAGCAGCCTACAGGGAAGCTATGGCTACACCTTC.

The rearrangement uses TRBV7-2 and TRBJ1-5, with TRBD1 as a possible D gene (6 bases). Trimming removed 1 base at V and 0 bases at J, with 7 bases between. The CDR3 covers 15 residues. Germline V gene lookup returns CDR1 SGHTA and CDR2 FQGNSA. As DNA, the CDR3 is TGTGCCAGCAGCTTAGTCAGGGGTAGCAATCAGCCCCAGCATTTT. It translates to CASSLVRGSNQPQHF.

The CDR3 DNA is TGTGCCAGTAGTCGGAGCCCCAACTCTGGAAACACCATATATTTT. The encoded protein is CASSRSPNSGNTIYF. The chain carries TRBV19 and TRBJ1-3; no definite D call. The CDR3 covers 15 residues. The germline V gene encodes CDR1 LNHDA and CDR2 SQIVND (reference sequence). Trimming took 5 bases from V and 0 from J, leaving 11 bases between them.

The chain has TRBV27 and TRBJ2-7; 11 positions match TRBD1. Trimming cost V 6 bases and J 2 bases; bases outside gene matches: 6. Per germline, CDR1 MNHEY and CDR2 SMNVEV (reference sequence). The CDR3 runs 15 residues. CDR3 DNA: TGTGCCAGCAGATCGGACAGGGGGCCGACCTACGAGCAGTACGTC. Protein product: CASRSDRGPTYEQYV.

With regard to this clone: The junction differs from germline at one of its ends, possibly a read error. The chain is built from TRBV30 and TRBJ2-7; 7 bases align to TRBD2. The length of the CDR3 is 11 residues. Per germline, CDR1 GTSNPN and CDR2 SVGIG (reference sequence). The CDR3 bases are TGTGCCTGGAGTGTACGGGGGGATATAAACTTC. It encodes CAWSVRGDINF. Supplemented by reference TRBV30 and TRBJ2-7, the full variable domain reads SQTIHQWPATLVQPVGSPLSLECTVEGTSNPNLYWYRQAAGRGLQLLFYSVGIGQISSEVPQNLSASRPQDRQFILSSKKLLLSDSGFYLCAWSVRGDINFGPGTRLTVT.

This clone came up a few times. V is TRBV5-1 and J is TRBJ1-2, with D perhaps TRBD1 (5 bases). Trimming took off 1 base at V and 8 bases at J, with 18 bases between the two ends. CDR3 size: 15 residues. Germline V gene data show CDR1 as SGHRS and CDR2 as YFSETQ. The CDR3 sequence: CASSLNLVGGNGYTF. The CDR3 DNA reads TGCGCCAGCAGCTTGAACCTCGTTGGGGGGAACGGCTACACCTTC.

This clone was counted between two and nine times. The rearrangement joins TRBV5-5 to TRBJ2-3; unclear D gene. The CDR3 is 12 amino acids. V lost 4 bases and J lost 3, with 6 bases in between. The germline CDR1 and CDR2 sequences are SGHKS and YYEKEE (reference sequence). CDR3 DNA: TGTGCCAGCAGCGTCTTGACAGATACGCAGTATTTT. Residues: CASSVLTDTQYF. Variable domain in full (rest from reference TRBV5-5 and TRBJ2-3): DAGVTQSPTHLIKTRGQQVTLRCSPISGHKSVSWYQQVLGQGPQFIFQYYEKEERGRGNFPDRFSARQFPNYSSELNVNALLLGDSALYLCASSVLTDTQYFGPGTRLTVL.

This clone is a singleton in its sample. The genes are TRBV18 and TRBJ1-4; D is unresolved. In germline, CDR1 is KGHSH, CDR2 LQKENI. The germline V and J ends were trimmed by 3 bases and 5 bases, with 4 bases remaining between them. The CDR3 length is 12 residues. CDR3 region: CASSPQNEKLFF. DNA of the CDR3: TGTGCCAGCTCACCCCAAAATGAAAAACTGTTTTTT.

The chain carries TRBV3-1 (or the pseudogene TRBV3-2) and TRBJ1-1; no clear D gene. Per the germline V gene, CDR1 is LGHDT and CDR2 is YNNKEL (reference sequence). V was shortened by 0 bases and J by 4 bases, with 12 bases between the two germline ends. This CDR3 contains 15 residues. The CDR3 spells CASSQEVARGTEAFF. The CDR3 DNA follows: TGTGCCAGCAGCCAAGAGGTAGCACGGGGCACTGAAGCTTTCTTT.

The chain recombines TRBV5-1 with TRBJ2-1, with D maybe TRBD1 (7 bases). CDR1 SGHRS and CDR2 YFSETQ come from the germline V gene. V lost 4 bases and J lost 3, with 14 bases in between. The CDR3 is made up of 15 amino acids. Here the CDR3 reads CASSQGGGNYNEQFF. CDR3 coding DNA: TGCGCCAGCAGCCAGGGGGGCGGAAACTACAATGAGCAGTTCTTC.

The chain is built from TRBV7-3 and TRBJ2-6; TRBD1 is a possible D gene (6 bases). V lost 3 bases and J lost 0, with 9 bases in between. Germline assignment: CDR1 SGHTA and CDR2 FQGTGA. This CDR3 comprises 16 residues. The CDR3 sequence is CASSFGTSSGANVLTF. In DNA, the CDR3 is TGTGCCAGCAGCTTCGGGACATCCTCTGGGGCCAACGTCCTGACTTTC.

The CDR3 nucleotides read TGCGCCAGCAGTCAATCTATCACAGAACAAGAGACCCAGTACTTC. Translating it yields CASSQSITEQETQYF. The chain employs TRBV23-1 and TRBJ2-5, with D unresolved. TRBV23-1 is an open reading frame whose function is uncertain. V lost 0 bases to trimming and J lost 2 bases, with 10 bases between them. CDR3 length: 15 residues.

The chain employs TRBV29-1 and TRBJ1-3; 8 bases match TRBD1. V trimming: 5 bases; J trimming: 1 base; junction bases outside the gene matches: 4. The CDR3 is made up of 14 amino acids. Looked up from germline, CDR1 is SQVTM and CDR2 is ANQGSEA. Here the CDR3 DNA reads TGCAGCGTTTCCGGGACAGGTTCTGGAAACACCATATATTTT. As protein: CSVSGTGSGNTIYF.